These T cell receptor beta chains were read from a single sample in a study of blood T cell repertoires in COVID-19. Assay: immunoSEQ multiplex PCR; the TCRdb copy retains only in-frame clones and omits some. The repertoire holds some 150,000 clones, with 65% to 90% as singletons. Sequencing input: PBMCs or T cells enriched from blood (not recorded which). The receptors here all came from a man between 50 and 59 years old who had recovered from COVID-19. CDR3s include the opening cysteine and the closing phenylalanine or tryptophan. The D gene is left open where the match is weak. Size is stated for part of the rows, as once, few or many counts, or as a class when the clone is expanded.

>.|TRBD1|TRBV4-1|TRBJ2-7
TGCGCCAGCAGCCAAAAAAGCCTCCGGGACAGGGGTTTGTACGAGCAGTACTTC
CASSQKSLRDRGLYEQYF
>.|TRBD1|TRBV6-5|TRBJ1-2
TGTGCCAGCAGACTAATGGACAGGAGCTATGGCTACACCTTC
CASRLMDRSYGYTF
>.|TRBD1|TRBV10-3|TRBJ1-1
TGTGCCACCAAGACCGGACAGGCGAACACTGAAGCTTTCTTT
CATKTGQANTEAFF
>.|TRBD1|TRBV30|TRBJ2-7
TGTGCCTGGAGTGTGGGGACAGGGGGGATCGAGCAGTACTTC
CAWSVGTGGIEQYF
>.|.|TRBV4-1|TRBJ2-7
TGCGCCAGCAGCCAAAGGACGGGCTCCGGGGACGAGCAGTACTTC
CASSQRTGSGDEQYF
>.|.|TRBV7-8|TRBJ2-7
TGTGCCAGCAGCACCCCCCAGGGCTACGAGCAGTACTTC
CASSTPQGYEQYF
>.|TRBD1|TRBV2|TRBJ1-2
TGTGCCAGCAGCAGGACAGGGGTGGGTTGGGGCTACACCTTC
CASSRTGVGWGYTF
>once|TRBD1|TRBV29-1|TRBJ2-7
TGCAGCACCCGTACCGACAGGGGAGGATACGAGCAGTACTTC
CSTRTDRGGYEQYF
>once|TRBD1|TRBV6-5|TRBJ2-7
TGTGCCAGCACCAAGTTGCCTAGACAGGGCTACGAGCAGTACTTC
CASTKLPRQGYEQYF
>.|.|TRBV5-6|TRBJ1-5
TGTGCCAGCAGTCAGGGTTACAATCAGCCCCAGCATTTT
CASSQGYNQPQHF
>.|.|TRBV10-1|TRBJ1-6
TGCGCCAGCAGGCTGGACAGCCGATCCAATTCACCCCTCCACTTT
CASRLDSRSNSPLHF
>few|.|TRBV2|TRBJ2-2
TGTGCCAGCAGTCCTTCGGGGTTCGGGGAGCTGTTTTTT
CASSPSGFGELFF
>.|.|TRBV7-2|TRBJ2-3
TGTGCCAGCAGAGCAACGTCCACAGATACGCAGTATTTT
CASRATSTDTQYF
>once|.|TRBV30|TRBJ2-3
TGTGCCGTAACACCTTCCACCACAGATACGCAGTATTTT
CAVTPSTTDTQYF
>.|.|TRBV7-9|TRBJ1-1
TGTGCCAGCAGCTTAGATTCAGGCTTGAACACTGAAGCTTTCTTT
CASSLDSGLNTEAFF
>once|TRBD2|TRBV27|TRBJ2-1
TGTGCCAGCAGACCGCTTAGCGGGGGGGCTTGGGAGCAGTTCTTC
CASRPLSGGAWEQFF
>.|.|TRBV21-1|TRBJ2-2
TGTGCCAGGCGGCAAAACACCGGGGAGCTGTTTTTT
CARRQNTGELFF
>.|TRBD1|TRBV18|TRBJ1-1
TGTGCCAGCTCACCACCGACCAGGGGGGTGGGGGCCACTGAAGCTTTCTTT
CASSPPTRGVGATEAFF
>.|TRBD1|TRBV4-2|TRBJ2-4
TGTGCCAGCAGCCAAAACCACCCTGGACAGGGGGAGTACTTC
CASSQNHPGQGEYF
>few|.|TRBV7-9|TRBJ1-3
TGTGCCAGCAGCTTATCTTCCGGGGGTCTCACTGGAAACACCATATATTTT
CASSLSSGGLTGNTIYF
>.|TRBD1|TRBV2|TRBJ1-4
TGTGCCAGCAGCGGACAGGGTGGCCACGTTGGGGCAACTAATGAAAAACTGTTTTTT
CASSGQGGHVGATNEKLFF
>.|.|TRBV28|TRBJ1-5
TGTGCCGCGAATCGGGAGGGTTTGAATCAGCCCCAGCATTTT
CAANREGLNQPQHF
>.|TRBD1|TRBV19|TRBJ2-6
TGTGCCACTCTCCGGGACAGGGCCTCTGGGGCCAACGTCCTGACTTTC
CATLRDRASGANVLTF
>.|.|TRBV3-1/TRBV3-2|TRBJ1-4
TGTGCCAGCAGCCAAATAATAGTGGGGGCTGAAAAACTGTTTTTT
CASSQIIVGAEKLFF
>.|TRBD2|TRBV4-1|TRBJ2-1
TGCGCCAGCAGCCAAGGGGGGGGTAGCAGTCAGTTCTTC
CASSQGGGSSQFF
>once|.|TRBV12-3/TRBV12-4|TRBJ2-5
TGTGCCAGCACCAGGGACCAAGAGACCCAGTACTTC
CASTRDQETQYF
>.|.|TRBV6-4|TRBJ1-3
TGTGCCAGGCGACACCCCTTCTCTGGAAACACCATATATTTT
CARRHPFSGNTIYF
>.|.|TRBV6-5|TRBJ1-1
TGTGCCAGCAGTCCCTGGCAGGGAGGAGAAACTGAAGCTTTCTTT
CASSPWQGGETEAFF
>.|.|TRBV29-1|TRBJ1-1
TGCAGCGTTACCGGAGCTTTCTTT
CSVTGAFF
>.|TRBD2|TRBV28|TRBJ2-7
TGTGCCAGCAGTTACGGGACGGGGGGCTACGAGCAGTACTTC
CASSYGTGGYEQYF
>.|TRBD1|TRBV28|TRBJ2-1
TGTGCCAGCAGTTCGGACAGGGCCAATGAGCAGTTCTTC
CASSSDRANEQFF
>.|.|TRBV5-4|TRBJ2-2
TGTGCCAGCAGCTTGGGTCACAGGGTGAACACCGGGGAGCTGTTTTTT
CASSLGHRVNTGELFF
>.|.|TRBV6-6|TRBJ1-3
TGTGCCAGCAGTTACACAGGGAGCTCTGGAAACACCATATATTTT
CASSYTGSSGNTIYF
>few|.|TRBV7-9|TRBJ2-7
TGTGCCAGCAGCTTAGCGGGGGCATACGAGCAGTACTTC
CASSLAGAYEQYF
>.|.|TRBV5-1|TRBJ1-4
TGCGCCAGCGGTTATTACTCCACTAATGAAAAACTGTTTTTT
CASGYYSTNEKLFF